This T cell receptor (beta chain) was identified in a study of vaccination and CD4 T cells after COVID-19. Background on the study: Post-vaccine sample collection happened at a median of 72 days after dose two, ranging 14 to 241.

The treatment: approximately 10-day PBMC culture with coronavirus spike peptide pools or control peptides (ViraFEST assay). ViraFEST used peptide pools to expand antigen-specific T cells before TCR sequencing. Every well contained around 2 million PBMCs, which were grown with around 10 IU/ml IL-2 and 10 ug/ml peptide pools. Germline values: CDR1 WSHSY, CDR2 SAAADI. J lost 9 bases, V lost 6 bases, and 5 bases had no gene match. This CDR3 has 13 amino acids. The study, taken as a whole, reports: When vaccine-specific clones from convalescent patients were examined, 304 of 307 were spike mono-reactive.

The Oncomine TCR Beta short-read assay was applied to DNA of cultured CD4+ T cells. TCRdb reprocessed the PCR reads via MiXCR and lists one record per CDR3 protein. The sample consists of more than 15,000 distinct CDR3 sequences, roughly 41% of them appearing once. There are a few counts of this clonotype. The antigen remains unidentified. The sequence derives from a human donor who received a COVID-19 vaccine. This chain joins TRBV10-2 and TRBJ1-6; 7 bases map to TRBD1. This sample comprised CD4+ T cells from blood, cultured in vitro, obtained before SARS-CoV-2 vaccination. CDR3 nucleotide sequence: TGCGCCAGCAGGATGACAGGGACTTCACCCCTCCACTTT. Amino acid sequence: CASRMTGTSPLHF.